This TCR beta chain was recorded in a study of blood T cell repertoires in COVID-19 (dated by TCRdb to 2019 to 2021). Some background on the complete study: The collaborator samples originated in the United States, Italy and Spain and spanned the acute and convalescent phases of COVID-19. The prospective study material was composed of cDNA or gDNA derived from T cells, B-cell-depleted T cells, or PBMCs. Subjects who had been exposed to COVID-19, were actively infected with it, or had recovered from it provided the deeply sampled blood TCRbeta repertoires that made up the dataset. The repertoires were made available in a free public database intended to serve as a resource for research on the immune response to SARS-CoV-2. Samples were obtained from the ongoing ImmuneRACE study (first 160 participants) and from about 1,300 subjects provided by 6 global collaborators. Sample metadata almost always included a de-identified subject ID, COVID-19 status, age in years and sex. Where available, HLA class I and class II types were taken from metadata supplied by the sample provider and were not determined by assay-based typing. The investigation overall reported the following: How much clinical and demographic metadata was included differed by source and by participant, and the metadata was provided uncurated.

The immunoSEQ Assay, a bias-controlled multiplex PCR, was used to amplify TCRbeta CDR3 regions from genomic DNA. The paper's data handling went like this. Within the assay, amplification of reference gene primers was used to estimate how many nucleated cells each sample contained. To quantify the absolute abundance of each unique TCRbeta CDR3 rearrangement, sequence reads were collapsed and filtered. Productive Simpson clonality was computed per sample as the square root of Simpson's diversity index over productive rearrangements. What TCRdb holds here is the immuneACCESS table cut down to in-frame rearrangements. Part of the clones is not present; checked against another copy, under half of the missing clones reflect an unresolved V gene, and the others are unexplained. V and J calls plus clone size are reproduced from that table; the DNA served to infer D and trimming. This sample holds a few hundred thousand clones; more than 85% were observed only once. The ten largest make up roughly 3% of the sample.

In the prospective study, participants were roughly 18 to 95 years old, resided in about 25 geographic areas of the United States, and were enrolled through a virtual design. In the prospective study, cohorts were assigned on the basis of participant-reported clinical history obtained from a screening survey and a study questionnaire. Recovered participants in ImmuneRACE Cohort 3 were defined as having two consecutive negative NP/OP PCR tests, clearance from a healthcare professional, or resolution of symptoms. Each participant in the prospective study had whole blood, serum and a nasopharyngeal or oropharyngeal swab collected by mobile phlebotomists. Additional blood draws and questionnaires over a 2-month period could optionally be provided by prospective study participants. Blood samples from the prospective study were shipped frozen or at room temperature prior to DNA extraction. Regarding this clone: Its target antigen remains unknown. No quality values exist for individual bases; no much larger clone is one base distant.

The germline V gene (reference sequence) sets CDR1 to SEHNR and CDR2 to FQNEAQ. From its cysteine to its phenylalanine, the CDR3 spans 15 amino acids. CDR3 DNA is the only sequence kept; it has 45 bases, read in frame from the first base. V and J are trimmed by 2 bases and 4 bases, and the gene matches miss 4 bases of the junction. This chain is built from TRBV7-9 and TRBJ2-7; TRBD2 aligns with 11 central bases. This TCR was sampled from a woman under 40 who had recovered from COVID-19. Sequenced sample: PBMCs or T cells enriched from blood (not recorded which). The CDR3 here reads CASSLRIAGGYEQYF. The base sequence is TGTGCCAGCAGCTTACGGATAGCGGGAGGGTACGAGCAGTACTTC.